Shown below are 14 T cell receptor beta chains from a single sample sequenced in a study of blood T cell repertoires in COVID-19. Sequencing used immunoSEQ multiplex PCR; TCRdb keeps in-frame clones, though not all of them. The table records about 220,000 clones, about nine tenths of them present only once. The sample comprised peripheral blood. These receptors came from a young man who had recovered from COVID-19.

The chain employs TRBV11-2 and TRBJ1-6, with D uncertain. The germline gives CDR1 SGHAT, CDR2 FQNNGV. Trimming stripped 4 bases from V and 8 bases from J, with 18 bases between. This CDR3 comprises 16 residues. CDR3 sequence (DNA): TGTGCCAGCAGCTCCGGTGTTATCTACGTGGATTCACCCCTCCACTTT. Amino acid sequence: CASSSGVIYVDSPLHF.

The chain is built from TRBV5-1 and TRBJ1-6; tentatively, D is TRBD1 (5 bases). This CDR3 spans 14 amino acids. Germline V gene lookup returns CDR1 SGHRS and CDR2 YFSETQ. Trimming cost V 3 bases and J 8 bases, with 12 bases left between them. In DNA form, the CDR3 reads TGCGCCAGCAGCTCCGAACAGACAGATTCACCCCTCCACTTT. Protein product: CASSSEQTDSPLHF. The variable domain in full, with the rest retrieved from reference TRBV5-1 and TRBJ1-6, is KAGVTQTPRYLIKTRGQQVTLSCSPISGHRSVSWYQQTPGQGLQFLFEYFSETQRNKGNFPGRFSGRQFSNSRSEMNVSTLELGDSALYLCASSSEQTDSPLHFGNGTRLTVT.

The table lists this clone with a few counts. The chain has TRBV11-2 and TRBJ1-6, with D tentatively TRBD1 (5 bases). Germline lookup yields CDR1 SGHAT and CDR2 FQNNGV. V was cut by 1 base and J by 3 bases, with 13 bases left in between. The CDR3 spans 17 residues. The CDR3 protein is CASSLGRAPYYNSPLHF. The CDR3 DNA reads as TGTGCCAGCAGCTTAGGCAGGGCTCCCTACTATAATTCACCCCTCCACTTT.

This clone was detected only a few times. The V call is TRBV5-4, the J call TRBJ1-6, with 8 bases aligning to TRBD1. CDR3 length: 14 amino acids. V was pared by 2 bases and J by 10 bases, with 5 bases of the junction left unmatched. Looked up from germline, CDR1 is SGHNT and CDR2 is YYREEE (reference sequence). The chain's CDR3 is CASSFTGGISPLHF. CDR3 DNA: TGTGCCAGCAGCTTTACAGGGGGGATCTCACCCCTCCACTTT.

The rearrangement links TRBV5-8 to TRBJ2-7; TRBD1 is a possible D gene (6 bases). Trimming took 0 bases from V and 5 from J, leaving 18 bases between them. CDR1 is SGHTS, CDR2 YDEGEE, per germline. The CDR3 is 16 amino acids. The CDR3 DNA reads as TGTGCCAGCAGCTTGGCCATAAACAGGGAACTGCACGAGCAGTACTTC. Residues: CASSLAINRELHEQYF.

The DNA of the CDR3 is TGTGCCAGCAGCCAGGGAAACACTGAAGCTTTCTTT. Translated: CASSQGNTEAFF. The rearrangement links TRBV7-2 to TRBJ1-1, with D perhaps TRBD1 (5 bases). Germline values: CDR1 SGHTA, CDR2 FQGNSA. This CDR3 has 12 residues. Trimming pared 5 bases from V and 2 bases from J, leaving 6 bases between.

CDR3 in DNA: TGTGCCAGCATTCCCTCTAGACCGGCAGCGGGGACCTACGAGCAGTACTTC. Amino acid sequence: CASIPSRPAAGTYEQYF. V usage is TRBV2 and J usage is TRBJ2-7, with 7 positions matching TRBD2. V shed 7 bases, J shed 2 bases, and the junction held 17 bases outside the gene matches. The CDR3 has 17 residues. Germline assignment: CDR1 SNHLY and CDR2 FYNNEI.

In its sample, this clone was seen once. The chain carries TRBV5-4 and TRBJ2-7, with 7 bases matching TRBD2. There are 13 residues in the CDR3. The germline CDR1 and CDR2 sequences are SGHNT and YYREEE (reference sequence). J was trimmed by 2 bases and V by 5 bases; bases with no gene match: 4. CDR3 sequence: CASRERGAYEQYF. The DNA of the CDR3 is TGTGCCAGCAGGGAGCGGGGCGCCTACGAGCAGTACTTC.

The chain employs TRBV12-3 or TRBV12-4 and TRBJ2-5, with a tentative D call TRBD1 (6 bases). Trimming removed 9 bases from V and 1 base from J, with 12 bases in between. CDR3 length: 13 amino acids. The CDR3 loop is CARNTGSQETQYF. CDR3 nucleotides: TGTGCCAGAAACACAGGGTCCCAAGAGACCCAGTACTTC.

The chain has TRBV3-1 (or the pseudogene TRBV3-2) and TRBJ1-2; 10 bases map to TRBD1. The J segment lost 14 bases and the V segment lost 0 bases, leaving 9 bases of the junction unmatched. Germline V gene lookup returns CDR1 LGHDT and CDR2 YNNKEL (reference sequence). The CDR3 is made up of 14 amino acids. This chain's CDR3 is CASSQDQGQGSETF. The CDR3 DNA reads as TGTGCCAGCAGCCAAGATCAGGGACAGGGGTCGGAGACCTTC.

This chain connects TRBV19 to TRBJ1-2, with TRBD1 matching over 9 bases. In germline, CDR1 is LNHDA, CDR2 SQIVND (reference sequence). The CDR3 is made up of 16 amino acids. V lost 8 bases to trimming and J lost 4 bases; unmatched junction nucleotides: 14. The CDR3 spells CASSDHRDRELYGYTF. CDR3 DNA: TGTGCCAGTTCCGATCACCGGGACAGGGAACTCTATGGCTACACCTTC.

V usage is TRBV19 and J usage is TRBJ2-7; the match to TRBD2 covers 9 bases. CDR3 length equals 15 residues. The germline CDR1 and CDR2 sequences are LNHDA and SQIVND (reference sequence). Trimming removed 8 bases from V and 5 bases from J; junction bases left unmatched: 13. The CDR3 spells CASRATGTSWHEQYF. CDR3 in DNA: TGTGCCAGTCGCGCTACCGGGACTAGCTGGCACGAGCAGTACTTC.

The table lists this clone with a few counts. This sequence joins TRBV12-5 and TRBJ1-4; D is perhaps TRBD1 (5 bases). The germline V gene encodes CDR1 LGHNT and CDR2 FRNRAP. Trimming stripped 5 bases from V and 6 bases from J, with 13 bases between. CDR3 size: 14 residues. This CDR3 is CASGHGSGDEKLFF. DNA of the CDR3: TGTGCTAGTGGTCACGGGTCGGGGGATGAAAAACTGTTTTTT.

V and J are TRBV29-1 and TRBJ2-3, with TRBD1 as a possible D gene (5 bases). The CDR3 has 12 residues. CDR1 and CDR2 (germline): SQVTM, ANQGSEA. Between the trimmed V and J ends, which lost 7 bases and 4 bases, there was a span of 12 bases. The CDR3 loop is CSGVRGPDTQYF. The CDR3, as DNA: TGCAGCGGGGTTAGGGGCCCAGATACGCAGTATTTT.